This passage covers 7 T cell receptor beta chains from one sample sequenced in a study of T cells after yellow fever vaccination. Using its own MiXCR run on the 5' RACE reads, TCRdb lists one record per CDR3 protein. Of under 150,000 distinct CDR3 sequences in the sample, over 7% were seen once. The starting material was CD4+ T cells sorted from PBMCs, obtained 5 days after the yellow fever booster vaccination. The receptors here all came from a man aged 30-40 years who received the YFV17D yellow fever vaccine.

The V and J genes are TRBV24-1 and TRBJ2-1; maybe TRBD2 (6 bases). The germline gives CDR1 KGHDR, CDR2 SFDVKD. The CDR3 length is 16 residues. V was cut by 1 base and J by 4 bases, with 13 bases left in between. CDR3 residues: CATSDFRPGEYNEQFF. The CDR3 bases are TGTGCCACCAGTGATTTCCGGCCGGGGGAGTACAATGAGCAGTTCTTC.

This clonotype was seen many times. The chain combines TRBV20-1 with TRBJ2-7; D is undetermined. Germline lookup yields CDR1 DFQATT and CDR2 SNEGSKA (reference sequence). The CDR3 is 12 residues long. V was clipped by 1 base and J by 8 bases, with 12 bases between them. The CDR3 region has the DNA TGCAGTGCTAGAGTGACCCCTGAACAGCAGTACTTC. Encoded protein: CSARVTPEQQYF.

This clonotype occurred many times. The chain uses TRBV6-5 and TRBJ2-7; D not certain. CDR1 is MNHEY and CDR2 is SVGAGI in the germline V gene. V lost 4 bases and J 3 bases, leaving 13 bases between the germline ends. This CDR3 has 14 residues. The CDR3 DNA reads TGTGCCAGCAGTTGGAGTGAACCGGTCTACGAGCAGTACTTC. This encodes CASSWSEPVYEQYF.

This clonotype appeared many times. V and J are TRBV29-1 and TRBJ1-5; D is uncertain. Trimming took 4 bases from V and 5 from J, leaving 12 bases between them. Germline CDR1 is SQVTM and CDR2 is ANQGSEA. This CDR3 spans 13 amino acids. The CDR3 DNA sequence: TGCAGCGTTGCCCGACAACCGGATCAGCCCCAGCATTTT. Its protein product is CSVARQPDQPQHF.

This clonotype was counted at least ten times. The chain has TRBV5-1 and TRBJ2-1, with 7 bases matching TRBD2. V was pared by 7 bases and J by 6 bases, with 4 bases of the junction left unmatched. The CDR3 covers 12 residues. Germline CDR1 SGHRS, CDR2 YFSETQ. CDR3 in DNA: TGCGCCAGCTCCCCGGGAGGCAATGAGCAGTTCTTC. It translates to CASSPGGNEQFF.

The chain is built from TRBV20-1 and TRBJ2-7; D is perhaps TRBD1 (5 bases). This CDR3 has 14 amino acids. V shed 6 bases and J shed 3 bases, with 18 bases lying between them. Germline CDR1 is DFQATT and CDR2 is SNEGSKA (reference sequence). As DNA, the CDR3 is TGCAGTGCCAAGAGATTTAGGGGCAACTACGAGCAGTACTTC. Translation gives CSAKRFRGNYEQYF.

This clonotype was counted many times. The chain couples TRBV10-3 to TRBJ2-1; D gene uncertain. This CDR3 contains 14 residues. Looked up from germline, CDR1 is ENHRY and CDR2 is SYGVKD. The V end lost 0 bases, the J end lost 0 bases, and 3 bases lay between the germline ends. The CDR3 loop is CAISESSSYNEQFF. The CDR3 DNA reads TGTGCCATCAGTGAGTCCTCCTCCTACAATGAGCAGTTCTTC.